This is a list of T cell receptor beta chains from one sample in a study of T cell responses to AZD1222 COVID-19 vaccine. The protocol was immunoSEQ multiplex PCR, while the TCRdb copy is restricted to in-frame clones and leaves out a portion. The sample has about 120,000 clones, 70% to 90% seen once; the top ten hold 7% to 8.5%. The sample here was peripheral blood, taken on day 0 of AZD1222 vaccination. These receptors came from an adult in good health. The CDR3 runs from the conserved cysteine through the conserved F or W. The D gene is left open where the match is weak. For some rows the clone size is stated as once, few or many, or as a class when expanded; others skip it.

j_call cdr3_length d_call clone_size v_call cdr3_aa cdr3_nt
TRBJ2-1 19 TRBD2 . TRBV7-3 CASSLIGGRGGRIYNEQFF TGTGCCAGCAGCTTAATAGGCGGACGGGGCGGGAGGATCTACAATGAGCAGTTCTTC
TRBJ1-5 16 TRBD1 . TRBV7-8 CASSLSRDRGDQPQHF TGTGCCAGCAGCTTAAGTAGGGACAGGGGCGATCAGCCCCAGCATTTT
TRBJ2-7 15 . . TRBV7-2 CASSPSKGPGLEQYF TGTGCCAGCAGCCCGTCGAAGGGCCCGGGCTTGGAGCAGTACTTC
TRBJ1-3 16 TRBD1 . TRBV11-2 CASSLVPGTAGNTIYF TGTGCCAGCAGCTTAGTTCCCGGGACAGCTGGGAACACCATATATTTT
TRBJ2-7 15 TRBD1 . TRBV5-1 CASSRTTGLGIEQYF TGCGCCAGCAGCCGCACGACAGGGTTAGGGATCGAGCAGTACTTC
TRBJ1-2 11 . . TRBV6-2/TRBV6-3 CASSTPYGYTF TGTGCCAGCAGTACCCCATATGGCTACACCTTC
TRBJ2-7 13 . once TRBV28 CASSLSRVYEQYF TGTGCCAGCAGTTTGTCCAGGGTGTACGAGCAGTACTTC
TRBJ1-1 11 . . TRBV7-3 CATVQVTEAFF TGTGCCACCGTGCAGGTCACTGAAGCTTTCTTT
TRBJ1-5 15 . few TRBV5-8 CASSLWRGDNQPQHF TGTGCCAGCAGCTTGTGGCGGGGCGACAATCAGCCCCAGCATTTT
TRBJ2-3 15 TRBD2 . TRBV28 CASSLAGGPLDTQYF TGTGCCAGCAGTCTAGCGGGAGGGCCTCTAGATACGCAGTATTTT
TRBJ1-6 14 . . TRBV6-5 CASRVSSYNSPLHF TGTGCCAGCAGGGTGAGCTCCTATAATTCACCCCTCCACTTT
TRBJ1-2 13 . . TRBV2 CASSYAENYGYTF TGTGCCAGCAGTTACGCAGAAAACTATGGCTACACCTTC
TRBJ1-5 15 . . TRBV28 CASSVGLGGNQPQHF TGTGCCAGCAGTGTCGGTCTGGGCGGCAATCAGCCCCAGCATTTT
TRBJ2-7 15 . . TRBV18 CASSPGTPGLHEQYF TGTGCCAGCTCGCCCGGGACGCCCGGACTCCACGAGCAGTACTTC
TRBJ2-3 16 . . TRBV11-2 CASSLRRTGEADTQYF TGTGCCAGCAGCCTCCGGAGGACGGGGGAGGCAGATACGCAGTATTTT
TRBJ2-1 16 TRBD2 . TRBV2 CASSDSGRASINEQFF TGTGCCAGCAGTGACAGCGGGAGGGCCAGTATCAATGAGCAGTTCTTC
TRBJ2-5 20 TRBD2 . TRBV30 CAWSTHLAGGPLVLQETQYF TGTGCCTGGAGTACCCACCTAGCGGGAGGGCCTCTTGTTCTCCAAGAGACCCAGTACTTC
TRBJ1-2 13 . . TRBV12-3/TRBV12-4 CASSPGQNYGYTF TGTGCCAGCAGCCCTGGACAGAACTATGGCTACACCTTC
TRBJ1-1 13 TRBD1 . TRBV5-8 CASSARTGTEAFF TGTGCCAGCAGCGCACGGACAGGGACTGAAGCTTTCTTT
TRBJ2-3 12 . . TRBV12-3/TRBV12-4 CASSYSRDTQYF TGTGCCAGCAGTTATTCCAGAGATACGCAGTATTTT
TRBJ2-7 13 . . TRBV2 CASSEPRSYEQYF TGTGCCAGCAGTGAACCTAGGAGTTACGAGCAGTACTTC
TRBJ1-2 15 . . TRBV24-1 CATSLREGGRYGYTF TGTGCCACCAGTTTGAGGGAGGGGGGGAGGTATGGCTACACCTTC
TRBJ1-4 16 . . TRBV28 CASSPAGAPVGEKLFF TGTGCCAGCTCCCCTGCAGGGGCCCCCGTGGGGGAAAAACTGTTTTTT
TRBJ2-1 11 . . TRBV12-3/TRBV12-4 CASSRYNEQFF TGTGCCAGCAGCCGTTACAATGAGCAGTTCTTC
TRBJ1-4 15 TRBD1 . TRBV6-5 CASSAGTGPNEKLFF TGTGCCAGCAGCGCCGGGACAGGACCGAATGAAAAACTGTTTTTT
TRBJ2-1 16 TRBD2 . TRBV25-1 CASSEWRTSGSNEQFF TGTGCCAGCAGTGAATGGAGGACTAGCGGGAGCAATGAGCAGTTCTTC
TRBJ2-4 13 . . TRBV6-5 CASSYGYKNIQYF TGTGCCAGCAGTTATGGTTATAAAAACATTCAGTACTTC